Below are 13 T cell receptor beta chains sequenced from a single sample in a study of CD8 T cells in ankylosing spondylitis. One entry per CDR3 protein results from TCRdb running MiXCR on the 5' RACE reads. The table has 250,000 to 350,000 distinct CDR3 sequences, less than 25% seen once. What was sequenced was blood, either unsorted or a sorted T cell fraction (not recorded which). These TCRs come from a female donor with ankylosing spondylitis or in good health (not recorded which).

CDR3 DNA sequence: TGCGCCAGCAGCTTGACAGGTCTGGCAGGTACCCACGAGCAGTACTTC. Its translation: CASSLTGLAGTHEQYF. The chain recombines TRBV5-1 with TRBJ2-7; maybe TRBD1 (5 bases). Germline V lookup: CDR1 SGHRS, CDR2 YFSETQ. The CDR3 loop spans 16 amino acids. V lost 1 base to trimming and J lost 5 bases, with 19 bases between them.

The chain has TRBV6-1 and TRBJ2-5; possibly TRBD2 for D (6 bases). The V gene's germline CDR1 is MNHNS and CDR2 SASEGT. The CDR3 length is 13 residues. Trimming removed 6 bases from V and 5 bases from J, with 13 bases in between. CDR3 coding DNA: TGTGCCAGCAGGGTGGCGGGACGGGAGACCCAGTACTTC. Encoded protein: CASRVAGRETQYF.

The table lists this clonotype with many counts. The chain uses TRBV20-1 and TRBJ2-1; no clear D. Trimming cost V 3 bases and J 8 bases, with 8 bases left between them. The CDR3 loop spans 11 amino acids. CDR1 and CDR2 from the germline V gene are DFQATT and SNEGSKA (reference sequence). CDR3 amino acids: CSARPSHEQFF. CDR3 in DNA: TGCAGTGCTAGGCCCAGTCATGAGCAGTTCTTC.

The chain couples TRBV6-1 to TRBJ1-2; D might be TRBD1 (5 bases). The germline CDR1 and CDR2 sequences are MNHNS and SASEGT. Trimming cost V 6 bases and J 4 bases, with 18 bases left between them. The CDR3 is made up of 15 amino acids. The CDR3 coding sequence is TGTGCCAGCAGGCCTCAACAGGCGAGGGGCTATGGCTACACCTTC. Protein sequence: CASRPQQARGYGYTF.

This clonotype turned up a few times. The rearrangement joins TRBV7-7 to TRBJ2-5; 10 bases match TRBD2. The CDR3 runs 18 residues. Trimming removed 2 bases from V and 5 bases from J; junction bases left unmatched: 14. Per germline, CDR1 SSHAT and CDR2 FNYEAQ (reference sequence). The CDR3 protein is CASSLLPRSGRAGETQYF. The CDR3 DNA reads as TGTGCCAGCAGCTTACTGCCCCGAAGCGGGAGGGCCGGTGAGACCCAGTACTTC.

This clonotype was counted a few times. The rearrangement joins TRBV5-6 to TRBJ2-2; D perhaps matches TRBD2 (6 bases). CDR1 and CDR2 (germline): SGHDT, YYEEEE. CDR3 length equals 15 residues. V dropped 3 bases and J dropped 3 bases, with 12 bases sitting between them. The CDR3 nucleotides read TGTGCCAGCAGCTCCCAAACGGGGGACACCGGGGAGCTGTTTTTT. Translation: CASSSQTGDTGELFF.

This clonotype appeared a few times. The chain recombines TRBV7-2 with TRBJ2-7, with D perhaps matching TRBD2 (7 bases). CDR3 size: 16 residues. V shed 2 bases and J shed 3 bases, with 17 bases lying between them. The germline V gene encodes CDR1 SGHTA and CDR2 FQGNSA. CDR3 nucleotide sequence: TGTGCCAGCAGCTTAAGAGCCGAGCGGGGACACTACGAGCAGTACTTC. This translates into CASSLRAERGHYEQYF.

The gene calls are TRBV6-1 and TRBJ1-5, with 7 bases identical to TRBD1. The CDR3 runs 16 residues. Trimming cost V 7 bases and J 0 bases; bases outside gene matches: 9. Per the germline V gene, CDR1 is MNHNS and CDR2 is SASEGT. The CDR3 here is CASKRSGTASNQPQHF. CDR3 DNA sequence: TGTGCCAGCAAAAGGAGCGGGACAGCTAGCAATCAGCCCCAGCATTTT.

This clonotype appeared a few times. The gene calls are TRBV20-1 and TRBJ2-3, with D tentatively TRBD1 or TRBD2 (5 bases each). The germline CDR1 and CDR2 sequences are DFQATT and SNEGSKA (reference sequence). Trimming took 5 bases from V and 0 from J, leaving 12 bases between them. CDR3 length: 14 amino acids. CDR3 nucleotide sequence: TGCAGTGCTCAGAGGGACGGCAGCACAGATACGCAGTATTTT. Translated, it gives CSAQRDGSTDTQYF.

At least ten counts were recorded for this clonotype. The CDR3 DNA reads TGTGCCAGCAGCTTAGGTATCAGGGGAACCGGGGCCAACGTCCTGACTTTC. Residues: CASSLGIRGTGANVLTF. The chain is built from TRBV13 and TRBJ2-6, with D possibly being TRBD1 (6 bases). Germline loops: CDR1 PRHDT, CDR2 FYEKMQ (reference sequence). V gave up 0 bases and J gave up 4 bases, with 13 bases separating them. CDR3 length: 17 residues.

This clonotype was recorded at least ten times. The chain carries TRBV12-3 or TRBV12-4 and TRBJ2-4; 9 bases fit TRBD1. V shed 1 base and J 7 bases; nucleotides not matched to a gene: 5. The CDR3 loop spans 15 amino acids. In DNA form, the CDR3 reads TGTGCCAGCAGTTTAGGGGGACAGGGCAAGAACATTCAGTACTTC. Amino acids: CASSLGGQGKNIQYF.

The chain links TRBV7-8 to TRBJ2-2; D perhaps matches TRBD1 (6 bases). V lost 5 bases and J lost 8, with 9 bases in between. Per germline, CDR1 SGHVS and CDR2 FQNEAQ. This CDR3 comprises 12 residues. CDR3 amino acids: CASSHGTGELFF. Here the CDR3 DNA reads TGTGCCAGCAGCCACGGGACAGGGGAGCTGTTTTTT.

This clonotype has only a few counts. The chain employs TRBV2 and TRBJ2-7; 9 positions match TRBD2. With 6 bases clipped from V and 5 bases from J, the junction kept 11 bases outside the gene matches. This CDR3 contains 15 residues. Germline CDR1 is SNHLY and CDR2 is FYNNEI. CDR3 sequence (DNA): TGTGCCAGCAGGGAAAGGACTAGCGACCTTGACGAGCAGTACTTC. Protein: CASRERTSDLDEQYF.